This entry lists 16 T cell receptor beta chains sequenced from one sample in a study of PD-1 blockade in classical Hodgkin lymphoma. This table comes from immunoSEQ multiplex PCR, and its TCRdb copy is limited to in-frame clones, with some not included. The sample consists of about 110,000 clones, around 89% of them appearing once. Following autologous stem cell transplantation, relapse occurred in every patient, and exposure to brentuximab vedotin varied. The source was peripheral blood mononuclear cells (PBMCs), collected before the second cycle of nivolumab. The receptor set was obtained from a human donor with classical Hodgkin lymphoma.

This sequence joins TRBV4-2 and TRBJ1-5; D remains ambiguous. Germline V gene data show CDR1 as LGHNA and CDR2 as YNFKEQ. Trimming cost V 0 bases and J 5 bases, with 5 bases left between them. CDR3 length: 13 residues. DNA for the CDR3: TGTGCCAGCAGCCAAGAGCCCGATCAGCCCCAGCATTTT. Translation: CASSQEPDQPQHF.

There are a few counts of this clone. The V and J genes are TRBV6-4 and TRBJ1-1, with unresolved D. The CDR3 consists of 13 residues. Trimming removed 10 bases from V and 0 bases from J, with 12 bases in between. CDR1 and CDR2 from the germline V gene are MRHNA and SNTAGT. The CDR3, as DNA: TGTGCCACTCGAGGCGGCATGAACACTGAAGCTTTCTTT. It is translated as CATRGGMNTEAFF.

The chain carries TRBV28 and TRBJ2-1; the D gene is possibly TRBD2 (6 bases). Germline values: CDR1 MDHEN, CDR2 SYDVKM. Trimming shortened V by 11 bases and J by 0 bases, and 17 bases separated the two germline ends. The CDR3 is 15 residues long. The CDR3 nucleotides read TGTGCCGGGGCCTCACGGGGGAGCTCCTACAATGAGCAGTTCTTC. It specifies CAGASRGSSYNEQFF.

The chain recombines TRBV5-4 with TRBJ2-1; unclear D gene. The germline gives CDR1 SGHNT, CDR2 YYREEE (reference sequence). This CDR3 contains 15 residues. Trimming cost V 2 bases and J 8 bases, with 17 bases left between them. The chain's CDR3 is CASSLGGLRRDEQFF. Written as DNA, the CDR3 is TGTGCCAGCAGCTTAGGTGGCTTACGCCGGGATGAGCAGTTCTTC.

V is TRBV6-5 and J is TRBJ2-7, with a tentative D call TRBD2 (6 bases). Germline CDR1 is MNHEY and CDR2 is SVGAGI. The CDR3 runs to 12 residues. Trimming stripped 4 bases from V and 6 bases from J, with 10 bases between. CDR3 region: CASSSTSREQYF. DNA for the CDR3: TGTGCCAGCAGTTCGACTAGTCGCGAGCAGTACTTC.

J is TRBJ2-1 and V is TRBV19; 10 bases line up with TRBD1. Germline V gives CDR1 LNHDA, CDR2 SQIVND (reference sequence). The V segment lost 6 bases and the J segment 10 bases; nucleotides outside the gene matches: 9. CDR3 length equals 14 residues. The CDR3 DNA sequence: TGTGCCAGTAGGACAGGGGGCCTATTGGGGGAGCAGTTCTTC. This gives the protein CASRTGGLLGEQFF.

The V gene is TRBV28, the J gene TRBJ2-2; no reliable D call. V was pared by 3 bases and J by 6 bases, with 11 bases between. Per germline, CDR1 MDHEN and CDR2 SYDVKM. There are 14 residues in the CDR3. The CDR3 spells CASSFILGSGELFF. In DNA form, the CDR3 reads TGTGCCAGCAGTTTTATCTTGGGGTCCGGGGAGCTGTTTTTT.

The chain has TRBV27 and TRBJ2-3; D gene ambiguous. This CDR3 has 15 amino acids. Per the germline V gene, CDR1 is MNHEY and CDR2 is SMNVEV (reference sequence). V lost 1 base and J 2 bases, leaving 10 bases between the germline ends. CDR3: CASSLLAGVTDTQYF. CDR3 coding DNA: TGTGCCAGCAGTTTATTGGCAGGAGTCACAGATACGCAGTATTTT.

The V and J genes are TRBV4-2 and TRBJ1-2; TRBD1 aligns across 9 bases. The CDR3 has 14 amino acids. The germline CDR1 and CDR2 sequences are LGHNA and YNFKEQ. After removal of 4 bases from V and 5 bases from J, the junction contained 5 bases not matched to a gene. CDR3 sequence (DNA): TGTGCCAGCAGCCCGGGACAGGGTCCATATGGCTACACCTTC. It codes for CASSPGQGPYGYTF.

This chain links TRBV18 with TRBJ2-2; no definite D call. Trimming cost V 0 bases and J 0 bases, with 5 bases left between them. The CDR3 has 15 amino acids. Germline CDR1 is KGHSH and CDR2 is LQKENI. CDR3 amino acids: CASSPPRTNTGELFF. The CDR3 bases are TGTGCCAGCTCACCACCGCGAACGAACACCGGGGAGCTGTTTTTT.

The chain has TRBV7-2 and TRBJ2-5; TRBD1 is a possible D gene (6 bases). There are 15 residues in the CDR3. V dropped 4 bases and J dropped 2 bases, with 14 bases sitting between them. The germline CDR1 and CDR2 sequences are SGHTA and FQGNSA. Written as DNA, the CDR3 is TGTGCCAGCAGCTCCCCCTTGGGGACACAAGAGACCCAGTACTTC. Its protein is CASSSPLGTQETQYF.

The V gene is TRBV6-1, the J gene TRBJ2-7; D not certain. This CDR3 is built from 12 residues. Trimming shortened V by 4 bases and J by 9 bases, and 13 bases separated the two germline ends. Looked up from germline, CDR1 is MNHNS and CDR2 is SASEGT. The CDR3 here is CASSANKEWQYF. The CDR3 DNA sequence: TGTGCCAGCAGTGCAAATAAGGAGTGGCAGTACTTC.

The chain recombines TRBV18 with TRBJ2-3; 10 nucleotides match TRBD2. The CDR3 is 19 residues long. Per germline, CDR1 KGHSH and CDR2 LQKENI. V shed 1 base and J 3 bases; nucleotides not matched to a gene: 13. The DNA for the CDR3 is TGTGCCAGCTCACCACTGAGGCTAGCGGGAGTTTCCGGAACAGATACGCAGTATTTT. Its protein is CASSPLRLAGVSGTDTQYF.

The genes are TRBV28 and TRBJ1-1, with D possibly matching TRBD1 (6 bases). The CDR3 runs to 14 residues. Trimming took off 2 bases at V and 1 base at J, with 8 bases between the two ends. Per the germline V gene, CDR1 is MDHEN and CDR2 is SYDVKM. The CDR3 DNA is TGTGCCAGCAGTTTAGCGGGACAGAACACTGAAGCTTTCTTT. Translating it yields CASSLAGQNTEAFF. The full variable domain, in which reference TRBV28 and TRBJ1-1 provide the parts outside the CDR3, is DVKVTQSSRYLVKRTGEKVFLECVQDMDHENMFWYRQDPGLGLRLIYFSYDVKMKEKGDIPEGYSVSREKKERFSLILESASTNQTSMYLCASSLAGQNTEAFFGQGTRLTVV.

J is TRBJ2-2 and V is TRBV5-1; D not resolved. The CDR3 runs to 15 residues. Trimming took off 2 bases at V and 5 bases at J, with 13 bases between the two ends. The germline gives CDR1 SGHRS, CDR2 YFSETQ. The CDR3 spells CASSLWVEKTGELFF. In nucleotides, the CDR3 is TGCGCCAGCAGCTTATGGGTAGAAAAGACCGGGGAGCTGTTTTTT.

The chain carries TRBV6-1 and TRBJ1-1; D gene uncertain. The CDR3 covers 13 residues. Germline CDR1 MNHNS, CDR2 SASEGT. Trimming took off 3 bases at V and 1 base at J, with 6 bases between the two ends. This CDR3 reads CASSEHGNTEAFF. The CDR3 DNA follows: TGTGCCAGCAGTGAGCACGGGAACACTGAAGCTTTCTTT.